Listed below are T cell receptor beta chains from one sample, sequenced in a study of shared clonotypes between healthy human individuals. Sequencing used immunoSEQ multiplex PCR; TCRdb keeps in-frame clones, though not all of them. Of millions of clones listed, around 95% are singletons. Sequenced material: naive CD4+ T cells sorted from blood. The receptors derive from a man aged 18 to 30 in good health. Both conserved end residues are part of each CDR3. The order of the fields is J gene, D gene, V gene, clone size, CDR3 DNA, CDR3 protein. A D gene is named only where the DNA matches it firmly. Where a row states a size, it is once, few, many or the class of an expanded clone; other rows omit it.

TRBJ2-1,TRBD2,TRBV6-6,.,TGTGCCAGCAGTTACTCACCGGGACTAGTCCCCCGGGAGCAGTTCTTC,CASSYSPGLVPREQFF
TRBJ2-7,.,TRBV7-2,.,TGTGCCAGCAGCTTAAGGAGAGAGCAGTACTTC,CASSLRREQYF
TRBJ2-1,.,TRBV5-1,.,TGCGCCAGCAGCCGACAGGGAGGGAACAATGAGCAGTTCTTC,CASSRQGGNNEQFF
TRBJ2-7,TRBD1,TRBV11-2,.,TGTGCCAGCAGAGCGGACAGGACCCCCCTCTACGAGCAGTACTTC,CASRADRTPLYEQYF
TRBJ2-1,TRBD2,TRBV9,.,TGTGCCAGCAGCAATAGCGGGGGGTCCTACAATGAGCAGTTCTTC,CASSNSGGSYNEQFF
TRBJ1-5,.,TRBV7-2,.,TGTGCCAGCAGTCCGGGAGGTGGCAATCAGCCCCAGCATTTT,CASSPGGGNQPQHF
TRBJ2-2,TRBD2,TRBV7-2,.,TGTGCCAGCAGCGAGACTAGCGGGAGTTTCGGGGAGCTGTTTTTT,CASSETSGSFGELFF
TRBJ2-5,TRBD2,TRBV2,.,TGTGCCAACAGTGATATCCTAGCGGGAATTTCTGAGACCCAGTACTTC,CANSDILAGISETQYF
TRBJ2-5,.,TRBV9,.,TGTGCCAGCAGCCGGGACCAAGAGACCCAGTACTTC,CASSRDQETQYF
TRBJ2-7,TRBD1,TRBV18,once,TGTGCCAGCTCACTTCGGGACAGCTACGAGCAGTACTTC,CASSLRDSYEQYF
TRBJ2-7,.,TRBV6-6,.,TGTGCCAGCAGTACCCTTAGGGGGTACGAGCAGTACTTC,CASSTLRGYEQYF
TRBJ1-1,.,TRBV30,.,TGTGCCTGGAGTAAACAGGCCATGAACACTGAAGCTTTCTTT,CAWSKQAMNTEAFF
TRBJ1-5,.,TRBV30,.,TGTGCCTGGAGTCAGGGAATCGATCAGCCCCAGCATTTT,CAWSQGIDQPQHF
TRBJ1-2,.,TRBV10-1,.,TGCGCCAGCAGGGGGGGACATGCTAACTATGGCTACACCTTC,CASRGGHANYGYTF
TRBJ1-3,TRBD1,TRBV10-3,.,TGTGCCATCAGTGACTGGACAGGGGGCGCGAAGGGAAACACCATATATTTT,CAISDWTGGAKGNTIYF
TRBJ1-4,.,TRBV25-1,.,TGTGCCAGCAGTCTACTTAGGGACGGCCGTTATGAAAAACTGTTTTTT,CASSLLRDGRYEKLFF
TRBJ1-4,.,TRBV6-5,.,TGTGCCAGCAGTGCTGGGGGGCAGAATGAAAAACTGTTTTTT,CASSAGGQNEKLFF
TRBJ2-2,TRBD2,TRBV18,.,TGTGCCAGCTCACCACTGACTAGCGTTTCGAACACCGGGGAGCTGTTTTTT,CASSPLTSVSNTGELFF
TRBJ2-7,.,TRBV11-2,.,TGTGCCAGCAGCTTAGGGCTTCGGGACGAGCAGTACTTC,CASSLGLRDEQYF
TRBJ1-1,.,TRBV21-1,.,TGTGCCAGCAGCAAAGCGCCCAGGCTCCAATTTAGAGAAGCTTTCTTT,CASSKAPRLQFREAFF
TRBJ1-2,TRBD1,TRBV2,.,TGTGCCGGATCAGGGGGCTGGGGCTATGGCTACACCTTC,CAGSGGWGYGYTF
TRBJ2-7,TRBD1,TRBV7-8,.,TGTGCCAGCAGCTTACAGGGGGAAATCTACGAGCAGTACTTC,CASSLQGEIYEQYF
TRBJ2-7,TRBD1,TRBV2,.,TGTGCCAGCACGACAGGGGGCTACGAGCAGTACTTC,CASTTGGYEQYF